This TCR beta chain was identified during a study of early T cells in non-severe SARS-CoV-2 infection. Study in general: Chains were unpaired, as sequencing was done on bulk RNA from unsorted whole blood. Whole-study results and caveats: Matching against VDJdb likely underestimated virus-specific expansions, favoring anti-spike CD8.

A word on this clonotype: Its antigen remains unidentified.

The protocol attached unique molecular identifiers to individual cDNA molecules. TCRdb fed the 5' RACE reads into MiXCR, producing one record per CDR3 protein. The sample has tens of thousands of distinct CDR3 sequences; around 10% are singletons. Germline lookup yields CDR1 SQVTM and CDR2 ANQGSEA. V lost 6 bases and J lost 1; bases outside the gene matches: 5. The CDR3 covers 15 residues. The specimen was whole blood, collected at baseline. The sequence was obtained from an adult who was a healthcare worker with PCR-confirmed SARS-CoV-2 infection or an uninfected control (not recorded which). The chain links TRBV29-1 to TRBJ2-3, with 12 nucleotides matching TRBD2. The CDR3 protein is CSVRRLAGGTDTQYF. DNA for the CDR3: TGCAGCGTCCGTAGACTAGCGGGGGGCACAGATACGCAGTATTTT.